This T cell receptor beta chain came from a study of shared clonotypes between healthy human individuals. Profiled with immunoSEQ multiplex PCR; TCRdb holds only in-frame clones, not every one. Here the sample spans approximately 2.3 million clones, roughly 93% being singletons. The CDR3 contains 15 residues. Germline assignment: CDR1 SGDLS and CDR2 YYNGEE. V dropped 3 bases and J dropped 0 bases, with 13 bases sitting between them. The specimen sequenced was naive CD4+ T cells from PBMCs. The sample's subset: CD45RA+ positively selected. The chain is built from TRBV9 and TRBJ2-7, with a possible D match to TRBD1 (6 bases). This receptor was taken from a man between 18 and 29 years old in good health. Some clones in this sample may be carry-over from other donors' samples. DNA for the CDR3: TGTGCCAGCAGCGCACGACCGGACAGCTCCTACGAGCAGTACTTC. Its protein is CASSARPDSSYEQYF.